The sequence of this T cell receptor (beta chain) was determined in a study of cytomegalovirus exposure and HLA in healthy donors. Study-level results: Despite most TCR sequences being rare, some public TCRs occurred in many donors. Cytomegalovirus-associated status was assigned to about 170 TCR beta chains.

Repertoires were generated with immunoSEQ multiplex PCR, while TCRdb's copy carries only in-frame clones and drops some. The sample has fewer than 140,000 clones, less than 90% seen once. The germline V and J ends were trimmed by 10 bases and 2 bases, with 14 bases remaining between them. The CDR3 runs 13 residues. The germline V gene encodes CDR1 LNHDA and CDR2 SQIVND (reference sequence). With respect to this clone: Antigen: not known.

The sequenced sample was PBMCs. This sequence was found in a woman aged 18-35 years in good health and CMV-seropositive. This chain uses TRBV19 with TRBJ2-5; perhaps TRBD2 as D (6 bases). This chain's CDR3 is CATAPGRQETQYF. The CDR3 coding sequence is TGTGCCACAGCCCCCGGGAGACAAGAGACCCAGTACTTC.